The present entry profiles one T cell receptor (beta chain) with its context. J was trimmed by 7 bases and V by 2 bases; bases with no gene match: 4. Per germline, CDR1 MNHNY and CDR2 SVGAGI (reference sequence). This CDR3 has 14 amino acids. The time point denotes: blood at routine non-recurrence follow-up after resection. The authors sequenced whole RNA from tumor, nontumor lung or frozen PBMC without sorting. The data are from a study of spatial heterogeneity in lung cancer. TCRdb redid the calling of the 5' RACE reads with MiXCR, one entry per CDR3 protein. The table has about 120,000 distinct CDR3 sequences, 12% seen once; the top ten hold over 15%.

The sequence came from a male donor with early-stage non-small cell lung cancer. The chain is built from TRBV6-6 and TRBJ1-4; 7 bases fit TRBD1. Sample: PBMCs, taken at follow-up. The CDR3 sequence is CASSYTGVGEKLFF. CDR3 nucleotide sequence: TGTGCCAGCAGTTACACAGGGGTGGGTGAAAAACTGTTTTTT.